These 25 T cell receptor beta chains originate from one sample sequenced in a study of CD8+ T cells in alopecia areata. Cell sorting was performed on pooled cutaneous lymph node cells with CD4, CD8alpha, NKG2D, NKG2ACE and other markers. cDNA reverse transcribed from extracted RNA served as the sequencing template. Assay: immunoSEQ multiplex PCR; the TCRdb copy retains only in-frame clones and omits some. Recorded here are over 250,000 clones, none singletons. Sequenced: CD4+ T cells sorted from a lymph node. These receptors all come from a C3H/HeJ mouse with alopecia areata. For this strain, the MHC haplotype corresponds to H2-k.

In the case of this clone: Gene names and germline refer to mouse. Sequencing ends 4 residues short of the CDR3 end; the germline J gene provides the rest. The genes are TRBV13-3 and TRBJ2-1; 10 bases align to TRBD2. CDR1 is NNHDY, CDR2 SYVADS, per germline. The V segment lost 3 bases and the J segment 4 bases; nucleotides outside the gene matches: 4. This CDR3 has 15 amino acids. CDR3 bases read: TGTGCCAGCAGTGCCGAGGACTGGGGGTATGCT. Translated: CASSAEDWGYA. In full, the CDR3 is CASSAEDWGYAEQFF.

This clone was seen a handful of times. Germline and genes here are mouse. From the germline J gene comes the end of the CDR3, since the read stops 4 residues before it. The chain employs TRBV13-3 and TRBJ2-3; possible D gene TRBD1, 6 bases. There are 16 residues in the CDR3. Trimming took off 0 bases at V and 1 base at J, with 12 bases between the two ends. CDR1 and CDR2 (germline): NNHDY, SYVADS. CDR3 sequence reads: CASSDVRGSGAETLYF. The sequenced part of the CDR3 DNA is TGTGCCAGCAGTGATGTTAGGGGGTCGGGTGCAGAA.

Comments on this clone: All gene names here are mouse names. The read ends 4 residues shy of where the CDR3 ends; the end is completed using the germline J gene. The chain combines TRBV13-3 with TRBJ1-1; TRBD1 is a possible D gene (5 bases). This CDR3 has 14 residues. Trimming took 4 bases from V and 0 from J, leaving 10 bases between them. CDR1 NNHDY and CDR2 SYVADS come from the germline V gene. The sequenced CDR3 bases are TGTGCCAGCAGTCGGACAAACGCAAACACA. It encodes CASSRTNANT. The complete CDR3 protein is CASSRTNANTEVFF.

To note about this clone: Genes and germline come from the mouse. Sequencing ends 4 residues short of the CDR3 end; the germline J gene provides the rest. The same CDR3 arises from other DNA sequences in this sample as well. J is TRBJ1-2 and V is TRBV12-1; D possibly corresponds to TRBD1 (6 bases). V was cut by 4 bases and J by 0 bases, with 11 bases left in between. CDR3 size: 14 residues. Germline CDR1 SGHSN, CDR2 HYEKVE. The DNA read from the CDR3 is TGTGCCAGCTCATCCGGGACAACAAACTCC. This translates into CASSSGTTNS. Given in full, the CDR3 is CASSSGTTNSDYTF.

This clone appeared a few times. The genes are named according to mouse. CDR3 residues: CASSLVLGNYAEQFF. The sequenced part of the CDR3 DNA is TGTGCCAGCTCTCTCGTACTGGGGAACTATGCT. The rearrangement joins TRBV12-1 to TRBJ2-1, with 7 bases fitting TRBD2. From the germline J gene comes the end of the CDR3, since the read stops 4 residues before it. V lost 0 bases, J lost 1 base, and 2 bases stayed unmatched. Germline loops: CDR1 SGHSN, CDR2 HYEKVE. The CDR3 totals 15 residues.

In this sample, this clone turned up a few times. The listed genes are named as in mouse. The CDR3 extends 4 residues past the end of the read, so its final part is completed from the germline J gene. The V gene is TRBV5, the J gene TRBJ2-2, with D hard to call. V was shortened by 2 bases and J by 1 base, with 5 bases between the two germline ends. Germline CDR1 LGHNA, CDR2 YNLKQL (reference sequence). This CDR3 has 14 amino acids. Incomplete CDR3 DNA: TGTGCCAGCAGCCAAAACAGAAACACCGGG. It translates to CASSQNRNTG. The whole CDR3 sequence reads CASSQNRNTGQLYF.

There are a few counts of this clone. The gene names here belong to mouse. The CDR3 end is not reached by the read, which stops 3 residues before it; the germline J gene fills it in. The chain has TRBV1 and TRBJ1-6; no definite D call. TRBJ1-6 qualifies as an ORF whose function is uncertain. Germline V gives CDR1 NSQYPW, CDR2 LRSPGD (reference sequence). The length of the CDR3 is 14 residues. V lost 5 bases and J lost 4, with 9 bases in between. CDR3 in amino acids: CTCSRQTYNSPLYF. The CDR3 bases that were read are TGCACCTGCAGTAGACAAACATATAATTCGCCC.

About this clone: Germline and genes: mouse. The read gets to within 4 residues of the CDR3 end, and the germline J gene fills in the rest. The sample carries other DNA sequences with the same CDR3. The gene calls are TRBV13-2 and TRBJ2-5; 7 nucleotides agree with TRBD2. J lost 1 base, V lost 0 bases, and 2 bases had no gene match. The CDR3 spans 15 residues. The V gene's germline CDR1 is NNHNN and CDR2 SYGAGS (reference sequence). The covered CDR3 bases are TGTGCCAGCGGTGATGCATGGGGGGACCAAGAC. This translates into CASGDAWGDQD. The full CDR3 reads CASGDAWGDQDTQYF.

The sample holds a few counts of this clone. Here the gene names and germline are mouse. With the read ending 4 residues before the CDR3 end, the germline J gene is used to fill in that end. Other DNA sequences of this sample code for an identical CDR3. The V gene is TRBV13-3, the J gene TRBJ1-1; 9 bases align to TRBD1. The length of the CDR3 is 14 residues. Germline assignment: CDR1 NNHDY and CDR2 SYVADS. Trimming cost V 5 bases and J 0 bases; bases outside gene matches: 2. The part of the CDR3 DNA that was read is TGTGCCAGCAGGAGGGACAGGGCAAACACA. It codes for CASRRDRANT. The whole CDR3 region reads CASRRDRANTEVFF.

A few counts support this clone. Gene names and germline refer to mouse. The read gets to within 4 residues of the CDR3 end, and the germline J gene fills in the rest. Distinct nucleotide sequences in the sample also encode this CDR3. The chain uses TRBV13-2 and TRBJ1-2; 7 bases map to TRBD1. This CDR3 has 14 residues. V trimming: 0 bases; J trimming: 2 bases; junction bases outside the gene matches: 1. In germline, CDR1 is NNHNN, CDR2 SYGAGS (reference sequence). The DNA read from the CDR3 is TGTGCCAGCGGTGATGGAGGGGGCAACTCC. This codes for CASGDGGGNS. The CDR3 reads in full as CASGDGGGNSDYTF.

A word on this clone: The germline and genes are mouse ones. With the read ending 4 residues before the CDR3 end, the germline J gene is used to fill in that end. J is TRBJ2-1 and V is TRBV5; no clear D. The CDR3 loop spans 15 amino acids. The V and J ends lost 0 bases and 0 bases respectively, with 6 bases between them. Germline CDR1 reads LGHNA; CDR2 reads YNLKQL (reference sequence). The CDR3 spells CASSQEQYNYAEQFF. The CDR3 bases that were read are TGTGCCAGCAGCCAAGAACAGTATAACTATGCT.

Remarks on this clone: The gene names here belong to mouse. The sequenced fragment ends 4 residues before the CDR3 boundary, so the rest is inferred from the germline J gene. The chain is built from TRBV19 and TRBJ2-3, with TRBD2 matching 8 bases. Germline loops: CDR1 FNHDT, CDR2 SITEND (reference sequence). The CDR3 sequence is 16 residues long. The J segment lost 0 bases and the V segment lost 1 base, leaving 4 bases of the junction unmatched. This CDR3 reads CASSIRGGPSAETLYF. The sequenced part of the CDR3 DNA is TGTGCCAGCAGTATAAGGGGGGGGCCTAGTGCAGAA.

In this sample, this clone turned up many times. Mouse gene names and germline throughout. Partial CDR3 DNA: TGTGCTAGCAAGGACAGGGTGGGCACA. This translates into CASKDRVGT. The entire CDR3 protein reads CASKDRVGTEVFF. V and J are TRBV17 and TRBJ1-1; TRBD1 agrees at 8 bases. Read coverage stops 4 residues before the CDR3 terminus; the germline J gene supplies the remainder. Germline values: CDR1 MNHDT, CDR2 YYDKIL. The CDR3 covers 13 residues. The junction had 5 bases not matched to a gene; V was cut back by 7 bases and J by 4 bases.

Turning to this clone: These gene names are mouse names. The CDR3 protein is CASSHGQGATGQLYF. The sequenced part of the CDR3 DNA is TGTGCCAGCAGCCACGGACAGGGCGCCACCGGG. V and J are TRBV5 and TRBJ2-2; 8 bases fit TRBD1. The read is 4 residues too short to cover the CDR3 end, so that end is filled in from the germline J gene. J was trimmed by 4 bases and V by 3 bases; bases with no gene match: 4. Germline V gene lookup returns CDR1 LGHNA and CDR2 YNLKQL (reference sequence). This CDR3 region has 15 residues.

Worth noting for this clone: The germline and genes are mouse ones. The CDR3 loop is CAWTQGDSDYTF. The DNA read from the CDR3 is TGTGCCTGGACCCAGGGAGACTCC. This chain uses TRBV31 with TRBJ1-2, with D maybe TRBD1 (5 bases). The CDR3 extends 4 residues past the end of the read, so its final part is completed from the germline J gene. The CDR3 covers 12 residues. The V and J ends lost 4 bases and 3 bases respectively, with 9 bases between them. In germline, CDR1 is GKSSPN, CDR2 SITVG.

This clone was seen a few times. Gene labels here are mouse ones. With the read ending 4 residues before the CDR3 end, the germline J gene is used to fill in that end. Other nucleotide sequences in the sample specify the same CDR3. The chain has TRBV13-1 and TRBJ2-7; 11 bases are a match to TRBD1. From germline, CDR1 is NSHNY and CDR2 SYGAGN. The CDR3 spans 13 residues. CDR3 amino acids: CASSGGQGDEQYF. The covered CDR3 bases are TGTGCCAGCAGTGGGGGACAGGGGGAT.

This clone was seen a handful of times. Gene names refer to mouse genes. The sequenced fragment ends 4 residues before the CDR3 boundary, so the rest is inferred from the germline J gene. The chain combines TRBV13-2 with TRBJ2-1; the match to TRBD2 covers 9 bases. The CDR3 length is 14 residues. The germline gives CDR1 NNHNN, CDR2 SYGAGS (reference sequence). The chain's CDR3 is CASGVWGGGAEQFF. Incomplete CDR3 DNA: TGTGCCAGCGGGGTCTGGGGGGGAGGAGCT.

This clone was recorded a few times. The genes are named according to mouse. The CDR3 is cut off 4 residues early in the read; its end comes from the germline J gene. The chain employs TRBV5 and TRBJ2-3; 14 bases are shared with TRBD2. V lost 0 bases, J lost 1 base, and 6 bases stayed unmatched. Looked up from germline, CDR1 is LGHNA and CDR2 is YNLKQL (reference sequence). The CDR3 runs to 19 residues. CDR3 region: CASSQDGTGGAHGAETLYF. The part of the CDR3 DNA that was read is TGTGCCAGCAGCCAAGATGGGACTGGGGGGGCGCATGGTGCAGAA.

With respect to this clone: Gene names and germline refer to mouse. With the read ending 4 residues before the CDR3 end, the germline J gene is used to fill in that end. The same CDR3 also results from other DNA sequences found in this sample. V gene TRBV14 combines with J gene TRBJ2-3, with 9 bases that match TRBD1. Unmatched junction bases numbered 6, after V lost 4 bases and J lost 0 bases. Germline assignment: CDR1 SGHDT and CDR2 FRDEAV. This CDR3 comprises 16 residues. CDR3 region: CASSPGTGTSAETLYF. CDR3 DNA (partial): TGTGCCAGCAGTCCCGGGACAGGGACTAGTGCAGAA.

To note about this clone: The gene names here belong to mouse. Other DNA sequences in the same sample also yield this CDR3. The chain's CDR3 is CASSPQANSDYTF. CDR3 DNA, as far as it was read: TGTGCCAGCAGCCCACAAGCAAACTCC. This chain links TRBV5 with TRBJ1-2; the D is unclear. The read ends 4 residues early relative to the CDR3; the germline J gene fills the gap. The CDR3 runs 13 residues. Germline CDR1 is LGHNA and CDR2 is YNLKQL (reference sequence). V lost 4 bases and J 0 bases, leaving 6 bases between the germline ends.

A few counts support this clone. Any gene name here is a mouse gene name. The sequence runs out 4 residues before the end of the CDR3; the remainder is reconstructed from the germline J gene. The V and J genes are TRBV1 and TRBJ2-4; 7 nucleotides agree with TRBD1. In germline, CDR1 is NSQYPW, CDR2 LRSPGD (reference sequence). V dropped 5 bases and J dropped 3; count of bases not matched to a gene: 2. The CDR3 sequence is 13 residues long. The CDR3 loop reads CTCSRDRQNTLYF. Incomplete CDR3 DNA: TGCACCTGCAGTCGGGACAGACAAAAC.

On this clone: All gene names here are mouse names. From the germline J gene comes the end of the CDR3, since the read stops 4 residues before it. This chain joins TRBV13-1 and TRBJ2-7, with 7 bases matching TRBD2. The CDR3 consists of 14 residues. Germline loops: CDR1 NSHNY, CDR2 SYGAGN. The covered CDR3 bases are TGTGCCAGCAGTGATCAAACTGGGGCCAAT. Amino acid sequence: CASSDQTGAN. The entire CDR3 is CASSDQTGANEQYF.

Worth noting for this clone: Gene labels here are mouse ones. The CDR3 goes on 4 residues after the read ends, and that part is filled in from the germline J gene. This rearrangement joins TRBV13-2 to TRBJ2-1; a possible D gene is TRBD1 (7 bases). V was cut by 0 bases and J by 3 bases, with 13 bases left in between. This CDR3 has 16 amino acids. Germline lookup yields CDR1 NNHNN and CDR2 SYGAGS (reference sequence). The CDR3: CASGDAPEGAYAEQFF. Partial CDR3 DNA: TGTGCCAGCGGTGATGCACCGGAGGGGGCCTATGCT.

This clone was detected a few times. Gene names and germline match the mouse. The sequence runs out 4 residues before the end of the CDR3; the remainder is reconstructed from the germline J gene. This rearrangement joins TRBV5 to TRBJ2-5; D ambiguous. Germline V lookup: CDR1 LGHNA, CDR2 YNLKQL (reference sequence). Trimming shortened V by 2 bases and J by 2 bases, and 8 bases separated the two germline ends. The CDR3 loop spans 14 amino acids. The sequenced CDR3 bases are TGTGCCAGCAGCCAAATGACATCCCAAGAC. Translated, it gives CASSQMTSQD. The full CDR3 reads CASSQMTSQDTQYF.

Only a few counts were recorded for this clone. Genes and germline are mouse. The sequenced fragment ends 4 residues before the CDR3 boundary, so the rest is inferred from the germline J gene. The chain has TRBV13-1 and TRBJ1-2; possible D gene TRBD1, 6 bases. In germline, CDR1 is NSHNY, CDR2 SYGAGN. The CDR3 sequence is 13 residues long. The V gene lost 2 bases and the J gene lost 4 bases, with 9 bases spanning the gap. CDR3 in amino acids: CASSEGGFSDYTF. CDR3 DNA, as far as it was read: TGTGCCAGCAGTGAAGGGGGATTCTCC.